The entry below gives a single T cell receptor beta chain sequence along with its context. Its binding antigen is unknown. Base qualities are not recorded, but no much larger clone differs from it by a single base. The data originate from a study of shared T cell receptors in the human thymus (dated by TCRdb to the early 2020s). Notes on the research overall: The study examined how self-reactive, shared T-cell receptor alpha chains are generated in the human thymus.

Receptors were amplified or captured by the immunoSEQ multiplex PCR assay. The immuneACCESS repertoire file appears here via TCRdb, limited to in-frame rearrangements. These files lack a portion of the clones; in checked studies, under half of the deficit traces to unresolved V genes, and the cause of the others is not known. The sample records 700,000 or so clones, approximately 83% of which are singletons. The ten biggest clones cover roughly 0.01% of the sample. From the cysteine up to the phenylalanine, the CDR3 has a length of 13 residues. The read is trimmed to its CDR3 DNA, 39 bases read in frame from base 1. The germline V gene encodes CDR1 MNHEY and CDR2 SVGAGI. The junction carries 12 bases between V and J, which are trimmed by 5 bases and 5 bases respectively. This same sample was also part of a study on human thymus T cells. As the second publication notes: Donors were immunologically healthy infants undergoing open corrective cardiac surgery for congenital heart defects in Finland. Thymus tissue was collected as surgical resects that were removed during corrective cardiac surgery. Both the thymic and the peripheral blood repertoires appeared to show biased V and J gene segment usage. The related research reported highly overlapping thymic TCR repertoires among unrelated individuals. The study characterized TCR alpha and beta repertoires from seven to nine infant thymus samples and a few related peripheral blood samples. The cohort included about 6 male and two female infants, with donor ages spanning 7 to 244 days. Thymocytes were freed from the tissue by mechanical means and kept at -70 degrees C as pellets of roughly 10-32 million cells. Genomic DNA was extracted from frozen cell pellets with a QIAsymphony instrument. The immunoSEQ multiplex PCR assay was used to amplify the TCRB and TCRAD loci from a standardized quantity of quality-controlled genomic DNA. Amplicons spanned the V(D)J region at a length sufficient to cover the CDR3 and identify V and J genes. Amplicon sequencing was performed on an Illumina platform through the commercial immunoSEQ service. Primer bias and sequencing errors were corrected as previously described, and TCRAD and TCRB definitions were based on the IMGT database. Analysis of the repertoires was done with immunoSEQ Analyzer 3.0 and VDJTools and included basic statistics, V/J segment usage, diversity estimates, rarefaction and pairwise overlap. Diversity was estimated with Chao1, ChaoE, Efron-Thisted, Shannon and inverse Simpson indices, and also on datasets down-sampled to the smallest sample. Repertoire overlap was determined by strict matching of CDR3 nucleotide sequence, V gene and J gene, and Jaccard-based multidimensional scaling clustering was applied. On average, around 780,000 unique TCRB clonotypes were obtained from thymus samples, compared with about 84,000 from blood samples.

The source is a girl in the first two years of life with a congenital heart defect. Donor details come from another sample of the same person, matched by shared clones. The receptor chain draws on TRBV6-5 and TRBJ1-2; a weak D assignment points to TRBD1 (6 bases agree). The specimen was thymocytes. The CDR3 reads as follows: CASSRDTRYGYTF. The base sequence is TGTGCCAGCAGTCGGGACACTCGATATGGCTACACCTTC.